The rows below give T cell receptor beta chains drawn from one sample of a study of blood T cell repertoires in COVID-19. Assay used: immunoSEQ multiplex PCR; TCRdb lists only in-frame clones, some missing. This sample yields approximately 270,000 clones, of which around 92% are seen a single time; approximately 1.8% belongs to the top ten. Specimen: PBMCs or T cells enriched from blood (not recorded which). Receptor source: a woman aged 60-70 years who had recovered from COVID-19. The CDR3 runs from the conserved cysteine through the conserved F or W. The order of the fields is V gene, J gene, CDR3 protein.

V gene: TRBV28
J gene: TRBJ1-5
CDR3 protein: CASTSNQPQHF

V gene: TRBV5-6
J gene: TRBJ2-2
CDR3 protein: CASSFSGELFF

V gene: TRBV7-9
J gene: TRBJ1-6
CDR3 protein: CASSFGLDNSPLHF

V gene: TRBV2
J gene: TRBJ1-6
CDR3 protein: CASSVGGKNSPLHF

V gene: TRBV7-3
J gene: TRBJ2-7
CDR3 protein: CASSATGTREQYF

V gene: TRBV27
J gene: TRBJ1-1
CDR3 protein: CASSPFLNTEAFF

V gene: TRBV28
J gene: TRBJ2-3
CDR3 protein: CASSFHRVQDPPQYF

V gene: TRBV28
J gene: TRBJ1-2
CDR3 protein: CASSLLDTGTGSGYTF

V gene: TRBV5-1
J gene: TRBJ1-1
CDR3 protein: CASSSRQGGTEAFF

V gene: TRBV19
J gene: TRBJ2-7
CDR3 protein: CASSIGTGAYEQYF

V gene: TRBV11-2
J gene: TRBJ2-3
CDR3 protein: CASSLARSGPTQYF

V gene: TRBV9
J gene: TRBJ2-3
CDR3 protein: CASSQVTDTQYF

V gene: TRBV11-2
J gene: TRBJ2-1
CDR3 protein: CASRVGVGIGEQFF

V gene: TRBV9
J gene: TRBJ1-3
CDR3 protein: CASSGQVTSGNTIYF

V gene: TRBV3-1/TRBV3-2
J gene: TRBJ2-2
CDR3 protein: CASSLTGRGLGTGELFF

V gene: TRBV11-3
J gene: TRBJ2-1
CDR3 protein: CASSLAQGYNEQFF